This paragraph reports one T cell receptor beta chain. CDR3 length: 14 residues. Per the germline V gene, CDR1 is LNHDA and CDR2 is SQIVND (reference sequence). The V and J ends lost 0 bases and 3 bases respectively, with 7 bases between them. The sample belongs to a study of blood T cell repertoires in COVID-19. Profiled with immunoSEQ multiplex PCR; TCRdb holds only in-frame clones, not every one. The table includes around 130,000 clones, under 95% detected once. The origin of this receptor is a man between 60 and 75 years old with COVID-19, enrolled during active disease. This chain links TRBV19 with TRBJ2-3, with D possibly matching TRBD2 (5 bases). Input material: peripheral blood. CDR3 nucleotide sequence: TGTGCCAGTAGTATAGAGCCGGGGACAGATACGCAGTATTTT. It is translated as CASSIEPGTDTQYF.